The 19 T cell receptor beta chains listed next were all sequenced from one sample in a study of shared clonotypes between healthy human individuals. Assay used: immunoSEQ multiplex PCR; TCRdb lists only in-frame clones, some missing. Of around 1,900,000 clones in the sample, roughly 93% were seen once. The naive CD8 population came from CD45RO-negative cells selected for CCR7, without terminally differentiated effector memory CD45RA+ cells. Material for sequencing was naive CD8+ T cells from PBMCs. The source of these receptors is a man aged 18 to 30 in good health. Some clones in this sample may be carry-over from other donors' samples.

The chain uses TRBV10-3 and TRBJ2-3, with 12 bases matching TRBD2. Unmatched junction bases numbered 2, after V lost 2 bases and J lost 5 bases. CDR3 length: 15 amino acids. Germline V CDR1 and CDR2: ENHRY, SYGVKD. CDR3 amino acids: CAISELAGGGDTQYF. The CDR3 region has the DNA TGTGCCATCAGTGAGCTAGCGGGAGGGGGAGATACGCAGTATTTT.

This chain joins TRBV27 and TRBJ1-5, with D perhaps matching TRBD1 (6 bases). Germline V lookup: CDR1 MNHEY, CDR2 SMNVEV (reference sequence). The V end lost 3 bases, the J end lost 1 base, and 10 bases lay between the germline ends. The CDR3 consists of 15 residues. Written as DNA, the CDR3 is TGTGCCAGCAGTTTTACAGGGTACAGCAATCAGCCCCAGCATTTT. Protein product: CASSFTGYSNQPQHF.

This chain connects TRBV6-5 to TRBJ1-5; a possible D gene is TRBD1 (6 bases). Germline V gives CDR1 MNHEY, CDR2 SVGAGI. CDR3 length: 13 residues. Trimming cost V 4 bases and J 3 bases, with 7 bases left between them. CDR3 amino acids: CASSWGPNQPQHF. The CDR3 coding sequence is TGTGCCAGCAGTTGGGGGCCCAATCAGCCCCAGCATTTT.

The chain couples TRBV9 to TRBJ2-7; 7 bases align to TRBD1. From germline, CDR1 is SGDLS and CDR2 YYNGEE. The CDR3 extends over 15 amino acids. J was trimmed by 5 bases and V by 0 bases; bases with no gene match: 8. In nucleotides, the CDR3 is TGTGCCAGCAGCGTAGAGGGGGCCGCACGGGACGAGCAGTACTTC. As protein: CASSVEGAARDEQYF.

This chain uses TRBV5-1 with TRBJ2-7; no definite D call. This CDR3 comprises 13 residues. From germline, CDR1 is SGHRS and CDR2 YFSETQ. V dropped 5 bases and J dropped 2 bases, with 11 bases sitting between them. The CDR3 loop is CASRFRAAYEQYF. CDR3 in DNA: TGCGCCAGCAGATTTAGAGCCGCCTACGAGCAGTACTTC. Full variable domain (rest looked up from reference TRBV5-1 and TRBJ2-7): KAGVTQTPRYLIKTRGQQVTLSCSPISGHRSVSWYQQTPGQGLQFLFEYFSETQRNKGNFPGRFSGRQFSNSRSEMNVSTLELGDSALYLCASRFRAAYEQYFGPGTRLTVT.

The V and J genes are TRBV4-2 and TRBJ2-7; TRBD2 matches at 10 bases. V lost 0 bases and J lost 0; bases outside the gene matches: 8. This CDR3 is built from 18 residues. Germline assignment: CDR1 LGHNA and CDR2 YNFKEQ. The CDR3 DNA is TGTGCCAGCAGCCAAGAAAGGAGTGGACTAGCGGCCTCCTACGAGCAGTACTTC. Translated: CASSQERSGLAASYEQYF.

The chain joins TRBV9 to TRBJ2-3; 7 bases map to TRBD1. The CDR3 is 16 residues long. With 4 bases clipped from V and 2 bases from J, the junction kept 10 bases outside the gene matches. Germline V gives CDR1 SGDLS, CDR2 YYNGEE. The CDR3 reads CASSHNTGVITDTQYF. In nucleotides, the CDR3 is TGTGCCAGCAGCCATAATACAGGGGTTATCACAGATACGCAGTATTTT.

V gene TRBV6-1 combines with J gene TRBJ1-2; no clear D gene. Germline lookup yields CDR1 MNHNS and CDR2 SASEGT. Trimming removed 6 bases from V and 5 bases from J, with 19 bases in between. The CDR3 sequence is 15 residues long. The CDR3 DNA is TGTGCCAGCAGCGAACGCCGGGCCCTGAGGTATGGCTACACCTTC. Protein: CASSERRALRYGYTF.

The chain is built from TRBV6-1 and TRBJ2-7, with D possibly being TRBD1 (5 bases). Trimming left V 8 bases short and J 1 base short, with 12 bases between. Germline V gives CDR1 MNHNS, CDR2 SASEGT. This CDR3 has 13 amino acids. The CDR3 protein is CASASRVSYEQYF. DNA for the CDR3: TGTGCCAGCGCGTCCAGGGTTTCCTACGAGCAGTACTTC.

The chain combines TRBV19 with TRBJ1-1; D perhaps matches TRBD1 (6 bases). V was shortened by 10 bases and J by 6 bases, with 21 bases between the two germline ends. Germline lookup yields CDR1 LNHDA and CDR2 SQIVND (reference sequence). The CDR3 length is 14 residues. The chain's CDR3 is CATKPTGIAAEAFF. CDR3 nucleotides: TGTGCCACGAAACCTACAGGGATTGCGGCTGAAGCTTTCTTT.

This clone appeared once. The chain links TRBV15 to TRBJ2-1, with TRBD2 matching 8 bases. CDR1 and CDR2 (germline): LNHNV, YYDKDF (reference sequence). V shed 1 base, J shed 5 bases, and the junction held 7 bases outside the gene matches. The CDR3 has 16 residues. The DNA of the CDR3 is TGTGCCACCAGCAGAGCCCCATCACTAGCGGACAATGAGCAGTTCTTC. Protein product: CATSRAPSLADNEQFF.

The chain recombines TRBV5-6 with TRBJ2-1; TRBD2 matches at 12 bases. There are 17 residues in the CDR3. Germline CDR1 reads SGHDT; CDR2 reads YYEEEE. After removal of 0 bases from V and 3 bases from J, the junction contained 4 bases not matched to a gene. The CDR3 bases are TGTGCCAGCAGCTTGGTGACTAGCGGGAGTCACTACAATGAGCAGTTCTTC. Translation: CASSLVTSGSHYNEQFF. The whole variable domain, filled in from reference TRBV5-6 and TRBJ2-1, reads DAGVTQSPTHLIKTRGQQVTLRCSPKSGHDTVSWYQQALGQGPQFIFQYYEEEERQRGNFPDRFSGHQFPNYSSELNVNALLLGDSALYLCASSLVTSGSHYNEQFFGPGTRLTVL.

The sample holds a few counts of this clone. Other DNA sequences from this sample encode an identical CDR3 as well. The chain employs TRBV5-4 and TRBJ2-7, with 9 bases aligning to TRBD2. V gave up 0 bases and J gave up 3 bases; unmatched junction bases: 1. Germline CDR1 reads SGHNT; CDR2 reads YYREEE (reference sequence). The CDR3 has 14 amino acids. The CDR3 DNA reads TGTGCCAGCAGCTTGGGACTAGCGGACTACGAGCAGTACTTC. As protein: CASSLGLADYEQYF. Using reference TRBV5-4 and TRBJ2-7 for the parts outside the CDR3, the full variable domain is ETGVTQSPTHLIKTRGQQVTLRCSSQSGHNTVSWYQQALGQGPQFIFQYYREEENGRGNFPPRFSGLQFPNYSSELNVNALELDDSALYLCASSLGLADYEQYFGPGTRLTVT.

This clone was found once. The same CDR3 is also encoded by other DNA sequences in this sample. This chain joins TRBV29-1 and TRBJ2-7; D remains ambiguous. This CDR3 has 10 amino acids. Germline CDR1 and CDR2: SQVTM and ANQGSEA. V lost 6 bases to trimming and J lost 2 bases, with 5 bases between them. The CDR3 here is CSVVTYEQYF. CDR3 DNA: TGCAGCGTCGTAACCTACGAGCAGTACTTC.

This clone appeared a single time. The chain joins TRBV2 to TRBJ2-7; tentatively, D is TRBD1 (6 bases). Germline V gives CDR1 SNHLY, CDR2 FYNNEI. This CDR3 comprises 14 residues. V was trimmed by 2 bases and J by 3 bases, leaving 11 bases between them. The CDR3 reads CASSEPGRGYEQYF. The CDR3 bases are TGTGCCAGCAGTGAACCGGGCAGGGGCTACGAGCAGTACTTC.

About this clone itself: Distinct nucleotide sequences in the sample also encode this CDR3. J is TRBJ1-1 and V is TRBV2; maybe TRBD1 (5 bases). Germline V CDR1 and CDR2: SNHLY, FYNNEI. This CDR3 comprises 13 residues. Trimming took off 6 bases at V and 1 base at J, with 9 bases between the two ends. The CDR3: CASRDTKNTEAFF. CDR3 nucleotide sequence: TGTGCCAGCAGGGACACAAAGAACACTGAAGCTTTCTTT.

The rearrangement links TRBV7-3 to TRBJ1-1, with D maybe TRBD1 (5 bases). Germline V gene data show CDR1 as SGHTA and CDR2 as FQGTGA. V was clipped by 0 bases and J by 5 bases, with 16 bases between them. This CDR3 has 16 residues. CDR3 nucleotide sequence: TGTGCCAGCAGCTTAACACCCCGGGACGTGGGGACTGAAGCTTTCTTT. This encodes CASSLTPRDVGTEAFF.

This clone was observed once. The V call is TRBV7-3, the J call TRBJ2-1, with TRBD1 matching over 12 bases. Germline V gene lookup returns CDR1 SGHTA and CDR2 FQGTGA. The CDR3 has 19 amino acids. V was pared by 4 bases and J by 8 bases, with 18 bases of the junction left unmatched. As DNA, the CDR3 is TGTGCCAGCAGCTCGACCCCTCAGGCCGGGACAGGGGGCCTCGATGAGCAGTTCTTC. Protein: CASSSTPQAGTGGLDEQFF.

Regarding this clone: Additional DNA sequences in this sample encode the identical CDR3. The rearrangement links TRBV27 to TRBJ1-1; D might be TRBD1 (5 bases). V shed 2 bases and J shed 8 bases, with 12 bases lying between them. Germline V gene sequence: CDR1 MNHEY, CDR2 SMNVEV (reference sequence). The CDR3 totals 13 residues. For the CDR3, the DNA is TGTGCCAGCAGTTTAAGGGTGGGGACCGAAGCTTTCTTT. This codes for CASSLRVGTEAFF.